A selection of T cell receptor beta chains follows, all from one sample in a study of CD8+ T cells in alopecia areata. The repertoire was sequenced with immunoSEQ multiplex PCR; TCRdb's copy has only in-frame clones and lacks some. The table lists over 150,000 clones, over 55% of them singletons. The sequences come from CD4+ T cells sorted from blood, collected at week 0. The receptors shown here come from a human donor with alopecia areata. Both conserved end residues are part of each CDR3. D genes are given only for firm matches. A clone size is listed for some rows: how often the clone was seen (once, few, many), or a class if it is expanded.

few	TRBV6-5	TRBJ2-1	.	TGTGCCAGCAGTTCCTGGACAGAGGAGAATGAGCAGTTCTTC	CASSSWTEENEQFF
.	TRBV30	TRBJ1-2	.	TGTGCCATTGAGACGGTCTATGGCTACACCTTC	CAIETVYGYTF
.	TRBV14	TRBJ2-7	.	TGTGCCAGCAGCCCACAGGGTGAGGAGCAGTACTTC	CASSPQGEEQYF
.	TRBV2	TRBJ2-5	.	TGTGCCAGCAGTGAAATTGAGACCCAGTACTTC	CASSEIETQYF
.	TRBV29-1	TRBJ2-1	TRBD2	TGCAGCGTTGAAGCCGGGACTAGCGGGGGGCAAGAATCTGAGCAGTTCTTC	CSVEAGTSGGQESEQFF
.	TRBV7-2	TRBJ2-1	TRBD2	TGCGCCAGCAGCCAAGCCGCGACTAGCGGGGGGGCCAATGAGCAGTTCTTC	CASSQAATSGGANEQFF
.	TRBV25-1	TRBJ2-3	.	TGTGCCAGCAGCCAACTAGGGCAGGGTGCCACAGATACGCAGTATTTT	CASSQLGQGATDTQYF
.	TRBV9	TRBJ2-5	.	TGTGCCAGCAGCGCCCAGGGCGGAGAGACCCAGTACTTC	CASSAQGGETQYF
.	TRBV30	TRBJ2-3	.	TGTGCCTGGTCGTTACTAGGGACAGATACGCAGTATTTT	CAWSLLGTDTQYF
few	TRBV9	TRBJ2-3	.	TGTGCCAGCAGCGTAGAAGCTAGCACAGATACGCAGTATTTT	CASSVEASTDTQYF
.	TRBV4-3	TRBJ2-7	.	TGCGCCAGCAGCCAAGCCCAGGGGCAGTACTACGAGCAGTACTTC	CASSQAQGQYYEQYF
.	TRBV27	TRBJ2-7	TRBD1	TGTGCCAGCAGTTTAGGTCAGGGGGCAAATTCCTACGAGCAGTACTTC	CASSLGQGANSYEQYF
.	TRBV11-2	TRBJ2-7	.	TGTGCCAGCAGCCCTCTGCAGGGCGAGCAGTACTTC	CASSPLQGEQYF
.	TRBV14	TRBJ2-1	TRBD2	TGTGCCAGCAGCCAGATGGGACTAGCGGGGAGTGAGCAGTTCTTC	CASSQMGLAGSEQFF
few	TRBV29-1	TRBJ2-1	.	TGCAGCGAAAATCAGGGAAACAATGAGCAGTTCTTC	CSENQGNNEQFF
.	TRBV7-3	TRBJ2-1	TRBD1	TGTGCCAGCAGCTCGGACCCGGGACAGGGCTTCAATGAGCAGTTCTTC	CASSSDPGQGFNEQFF
.	TRBV14	TRBJ2-7	.	TGTGCCAGCAGCCCAATGACACTGGCAGGGACCTACGAGCAGTACTTC	CASSPMTLAGTYEQYF
.	TRBV25-1	TRBJ2-5	TRBD1	TGTGCCAGTCGACAGGGGGCCCGGGAGACCCAGTACTTC	CASRQGARETQYF
.	TRBV29-1	TRBJ1-1	.	TGCAGCGTTGAGCGGGGGGCACGTGGAGCTTTCTTT	CSVERGARGAFF
.	TRBV30	TRBJ1-1	.	TGTGCCTGGAGTGACCTTGGGCAGGCGAGCACTGAAGCTTTCTTT	CAWSDLGQASTEAFF
.	TRBV5-1	TRBJ2-3	.	TGCGCCAGCGGGGAGACAGATACGCAGTATTTT	CASGETDTQYF
.	TRBV28	TRBJ2-5	.	TGTGCCAGCAGTCCGCACACTAGTTCAGGGACCCAGTACTTC	CASSPHTSSGTQYF
.	TRBV20-1	TRBJ1-1	.	TGCAGTGCTACTACAGGGAGAGCTTTCTTT	CSATTGRAFF
once	TRBV9	TRBJ2-5	.	TGTGCCAGCAGCCCCGGGGTGAAGACCCAGTACTTC	CASSPGVKTQYF
.	TRBV2	TRBJ1-1	.	TGTGCCAGCAGTGACGAAAAGAACACTGAAGCTTTCTTT	CASSDEKNTEAFF
.	TRBV29-1	TRBJ2-7	.	TGCAGCGTGTCCGGACAGTCATTCTCCTACGAGCAGTACTTC	CSVSGQSFSYEQYF
.	TRBV6-1	TRBJ1-5	.	TGTGCCAGCAGTGAACTCCCCGGGGTTAGCAATCAGCCCCAGCATTTT	CASSELPGVSNQPQHF
.	TRBV11-2	TRBJ2-3	TRBD1	TGTGCCAGCAGCGCCGGGACAGGCACAGATACGCAGTATTTT	CASSAGTGTDTQYF
few	TRBV29-1	TRBJ2-2	.	TGCAGCGTTCTAATAACCCCTCTTCGCACCGGGGAGCTGTTTTTT	CSVLITPLRTGELFF
.	TRBV6-6	TRBJ1-6	.	TGTGCCAGCAGTTACGTACAGCCAACCCTCCACTTT	CASSYVQPTLHF
.	TRBV7-2	TRBJ2-5	.	TGTGCCAGCAGCTTATTAGTAGAAGAGACCCAGTACTTC	CASSLLVEETQYF
.	TRBV30	TRBJ2-1	TRBD1	TGTGCCTGGAATGTTGGGACAGGGATTGAGCAGTTCTTC	CAWNVGTGIEQFF
.	TRBV5-1	TRBJ2-5	.	TGCGCCAGCAGCACCGGGACCCTGGCAGAGACCCAGTACTTC	CASSTGTLAETQYF
.	TRBV29-1	TRBJ2-7	TRBD2	TGCAGCGTGCGACTAGCGGGGAACAACGAGCAGTACTTC	CSVRLAGNNEQYF
.	TRBV30	TRBJ2-3	TRBD2	TGTGCCTGGAGTGCCGTTCAACTAGCGGGGGGGCGGCGTTTGTATTTT	CAWSAVQLAGGRRLYF
.	TRBV30	TRBJ2-4	.	TGTGCCTGGAGTGTCATTAAGGGGCTAGGCATTCAGTACTTC	CAWSVIKGLGIQYF
once	TRBV6-5	TRBJ1-1	.	TGTGCCAGCAGCCCTCGGACAGTTCCCACTGAAGCTTTCTTT	CASSPRTVPTEAFF
many	TRBV6-6	TRBJ2-7	.	TGTGCCAGCAGCTCAGTGGGCTACGAGCAGTACTTC	CASSSVGYEQYF
.	TRBV29-1	TRBJ1-1	.	TGCAGCGTCGGGGGCTTGAACACTGAAGCTTTCTTT	CSVGGLNTEAFF
.	TRBV18	TRBJ2-5	.	TGTGCCAGCTCACCACGGCCCGGGTGGGAGACCCAGTACTTC	CASSPRPGWETQYF
.	TRBV29-1	TRBJ2-3	TRBD1	TGCAGCGTTGACACAGGGGGCGGCACAGATACGCAGTATTTT	CSVDTGGGTDTQYF
.	TRBV29-1	TRBJ2-1	.	TGCAGCGTTGGACTTAATGAGCAGTTCTTC	CSVGLNEQFF
.	TRBV9	TRBJ1-3	TRBD1	TGTGCCAGCAGCGTAGGACAGGGCTCTGGAAACACCATATATTTT	CASSVGQGSGNTIYF
.	TRBV29-1	TRBJ2-3	.	TGCAGCGTTGAAAGGTCTGGAGATACGCAGTATTTT	CSVERSGDTQYF
once	TRBV6-1	TRBJ2-2	.	TGTGCCAGTTGTTTCAGGACAAACACCGGGGAGCTGTTTTTT	CASCFRTNTGELFF